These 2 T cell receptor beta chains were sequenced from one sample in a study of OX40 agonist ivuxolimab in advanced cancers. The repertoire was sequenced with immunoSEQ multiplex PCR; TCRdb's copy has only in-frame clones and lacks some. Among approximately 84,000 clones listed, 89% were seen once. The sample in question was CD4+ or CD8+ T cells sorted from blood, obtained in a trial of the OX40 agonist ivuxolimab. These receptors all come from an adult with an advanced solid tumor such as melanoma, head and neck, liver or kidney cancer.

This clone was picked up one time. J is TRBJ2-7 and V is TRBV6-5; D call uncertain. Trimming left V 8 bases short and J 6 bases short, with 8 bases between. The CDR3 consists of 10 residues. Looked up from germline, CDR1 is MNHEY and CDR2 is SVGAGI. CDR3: CASRVPEQYV. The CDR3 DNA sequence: TGTGCCAGCCGGGTGCCCGAGCAGTACGTC.

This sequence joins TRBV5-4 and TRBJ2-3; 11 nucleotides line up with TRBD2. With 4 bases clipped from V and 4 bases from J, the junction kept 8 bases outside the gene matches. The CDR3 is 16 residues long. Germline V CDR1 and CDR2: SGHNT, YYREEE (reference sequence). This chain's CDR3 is CASSPFSGRVPDTQYF. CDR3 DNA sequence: TGTGCCAGCAGCCCCTTTAGCGGGAGGGTCCCAGATACGCAGTATTTT.